This T cell receptor beta chain is drawn from a study of blood T cell repertoires in COVID-19. In the study overall: There were acute and convalescent COVID-19 samples, and they came from the United States, Italy and Spain.

This clone was recorded a few times. V dropped 3 bases and J dropped 3; count of bases not matched to a gene: 5. The germline V gene encodes CDR1 SNHLY and CDR2 FYNNEI. This CDR3 contains 14 residues. Methods used by the authors: Reference gene primer amplification yielded estimated nucleated cell counts. The protocol was immunoSEQ multiplex PCR, while the TCRdb copy is restricted to in-frame clones and leaves out a portion. That table supplies the V and J calls and clone size; D and trimming were determined from the DNA. Among around 400,000 clones listed, around 87% were seen once. The sequenced sample consisted of peripheral blood. The source is a woman aged 55-70 years with COVID-19, enrolled during active disease. This chain links TRBV2 with TRBJ2-7, with 7 bases fitting TRBD1. CDR3 protein: CASSEYGTVYEQYF. In nucleotides, the CDR3 is TGTGCCAGCAGTGAGTACGGGACAGTCTACGAGCAGTACTTC.